The present TCR beta chain was sequenced within a study of blood T cell repertoires in COVID-19. The length of the CDR3 is 14 residues. Looked up from germline, CDR1 is MNHEY and CDR2 is SVGAGI. V was trimmed by 2 bases and J by 7 bases, leaving 14 bases between them. Under the authors' procedure: From reference gene primer amplification, estimates of nucleated cell counts were derived. The assay was immunoSEQ multiplex PCR, and TCRdb's table has in-frame clones only and misses some. That table supplies the V and J calls and clone size; D and trimming were determined from the DNA. The table shows about 36,000 clones, with about 85% occurring only once.

Sequencing input: peripheral blood. The chain links TRBV6-5 to TRBJ1-2; TRBD1 might be the D (5 bases). The receptor was isolated from a man in his 60s with acute or convalescent COVID-19. CDR3 loop: CASSYVRGKSGYTF. The CDR3 DNA reads TGTGCCAGCAGTTACGTTCGGGGGAAAAGTGGCTACACCTTC.